One and the same sample provided the 25 T cell receptor beta chains below, sequenced in a study of cytomegalovirus exposure and HLA in healthy donors. This PCR relied on a set of 60 Vbeta primers and 13 Jbeta primers. The assay was immunoSEQ multiplex PCR, and TCRdb's table has in-frame clones only and misses some. The sample carries about 150,000 clones, approximately 61% recorded once. Sequencing was performed on PBMCs. These receptors were taken from a woman aged 40-49 years in good health and CMV-seronegative.

The genes are TRBV7-6 and TRBJ1-1; maybe TRBD1 (5 bases). With 5 bases removed from V and 2 bases from J, the gap between germline ends came to 12 bases. Germline assignment: CDR1 SGHVS and CDR2 FNYEAQ. The CDR3 runs to 14 residues. The CDR3 loop is CASSPPGGNTEAFF. CDR3 nucleotides: TGTGCCAGCAGCCCTCCGGGGGGAAACACTGAAGCTTTCTTT.

V is TRBV6-5 and J is TRBJ1-1, with D unresolved. The CDR3 extends over 13 amino acids. The V gene's germline CDR1 is MNHEY and CDR2 SVGAGI. With 2 bases removed from V and 4 bases from J, the gap between germline ends came to 8 bases. The DNA for the CDR3 is TGTGCCAGCAGTTACAGAGCGATCACTGAAGCTTTCTTT. This encodes CASSYRAITEAFF.

The chain couples TRBV7-9 to TRBJ1-5; tentatively, D is TRBD1 (5 bases). The germline CDR1 and CDR2 sequences are SEHNR and FQNEAQ (reference sequence). V was pared by 1 base and J by 4 bases, with 8 bases between. The CDR3 length is 14 residues. The CDR3 sequence: CASSLGSGNQPQHF. In nucleotides, the CDR3 is TGTGCCAGCAGCTTAGGCTCAGGGAATCAGCCCCAGCATTTT.

The gene calls are TRBV18 and TRBJ2-7; 11 bases map to TRBD1. Trimming took 8 bases from V and 6 from J; bases not matched to a gene: 12. Germline CDR1 KGHSH, CDR2 LQKENI. CDR3 length: 15 residues. The CDR3 loop is CASEGGGQGGGEQYF. The CDR3, as DNA: TGTGCCAGCGAAGGCGGGGGACAGGGGGGAGGCGAGCAGTACTTC.

The CDR3 nucleotides are TGTGCCACTCACGCGGGGGGCGCCGTGACTGAAGCTTTCTTT. It is translated as CATHAGGAVTEAFF. The V and J genes are TRBV6-5 and TRBJ1-1; D is perhaps TRBD1 (6 bases). The V gene lost 10 bases and the J gene lost 5 bases, with 20 bases spanning the gap. CDR3 size: 14 residues. Germline V gene lookup returns CDR1 MNHEY and CDR2 SVGAGI.

V usage is TRBV6-1 and J usage is TRBJ1-1; 9 bases map to TRBD1. CDR3 length equals 17 residues. Per germline, CDR1 MNHNS and CDR2 SASEGT. V shed 3 bases, J shed 4 bases, and the junction held 12 bases outside the gene matches. The CDR3 region is CASSDGVWDRDITEAFF. The DNA of the CDR3 is TGTGCCAGCAGTGACGGTGTTTGGGACAGGGATATCACTGAAGCTTTCTTT.

The chain uses TRBV18 and TRBJ2-1, with a possible D match to TRBD2 (6 bases). CDR1 and CDR2 from the germline V gene are KGHSH and LQKENI. This CDR3 region has 15 residues. The V gene lost 4 bases and the J gene lost 3 bases, with 13 bases spanning the gap. The CDR3 DNA is TGTGCCAGCTCACTGCCGGGAGCTAGCTACAATGAGCAGTTCTTC. Its translation is CASSLPGASYNEQFF. Using reference TRBV18 and TRBJ2-1 for the parts outside the CDR3, the full variable domain is NAGVMQNPRHLVRRRGQEARLRCSPMKGHSHVYWYRQLPEEGLKFMVYLQKENIIDESGMPKERFSAEFPKEGPSILRIQQVVRGDSAAYFCASSLPGASYNEQFFGPGTRLTVL.

In this sample, this clone turned up a few times. The chain recombines TRBV30 with TRBJ2-7; 8 bases fit TRBD2. Germline loops: CDR1 GTSNPN, CDR2 SVGIG (reference sequence). Unmatched junction bases numbered 2, after V lost 1 base and J lost 0 bases. The CDR3 runs 14 residues. CDR3: CAWSAGGGSYEQYF. As DNA, the CDR3 is TGTGCCTGGAGTGCGGGGGGGGGCTCCTACGAGCAGTACTTC.

There are a few counts of this clone. The rearrangement uses TRBV25-1 and TRBJ2-3, with 9 bases fitting TRBD2. Trimming at V came to 1 base and at J to 1 base, leaving 9 bases not matched to a gene. This CDR3 region has 18 residues. CDR1 is MGHDK, CDR2 SYGVNS, per germline. CDR3 in amino acids: CASSESRGGRLRTDTQYF. In DNA, the CDR3 is TGTGCCAGCAGTGAATCGCGGGGGGGCAGGCTCCGCACAGATACGCAGTATTTT.

V and J are TRBV7-8 and TRBJ2-5; 9 bases are shared with TRBD1. From germline, CDR1 is SGHVS and CDR2 FQNEAQ. J was trimmed by 5 bases and V by 4 bases; bases with no gene match: 5. The CDR3 loop spans 14 amino acids. This chain's CDR3 is CASSYRTGAETQYF. CDR3 sequence (DNA): TGTGCCAGCAGCTACCGGACAGGGGCGGAGACCCAGTACTTC.

V usage is TRBV27 and J usage is TRBJ1-6; tentatively, D is TRBD1 (6 bases). The CDR3 is 18 residues long. The germline V gene has CDR1 MNHEY and CDR2 SMNVEV (reference sequence). The V gene lost 2 bases and the J gene lost 4 bases, with 18 bases spanning the gap. The chain's CDR3 is CASSLGQGLARYNSPLHF. DNA for the CDR3: TGTGCCAGCAGTTTAGGGCAGGGGCTAGCAAGGTATAATTCACCCCTCCACTTT.

This clone was found once. The chain recombines TRBV9 with TRBJ2-1; 12 bases map to TRBD2. The CDR3 is 15 residues long. V was clipped by 7 bases and J by 6 bases; unmatched bases: 8. Germline V lookup: CDR1 SGDLS, CDR2 YYNGEE. The CDR3 loop is CASGATSGGLNEQFF. The CDR3 DNA is TGTGCCAGCGGGGCGACTAGCGGGGGCCTCAATGAGCAGTTCTTC.

This chain uses TRBV11-2 with TRBJ1-2; D perhaps matches TRBD1 (5 bases). The V end was cut by 1 base, the J end by 3 bases, with 12 bases between. Germline lookup yields CDR1 SGHAT and CDR2 FQNNGV. This CDR3 is 15 amino acids long. As DNA, the CDR3 is TGTGCCAGCAGCTTAGGGGCAGGGTCCCACTATGGCTACACCTTC. It encodes CASSLGAGSHYGYTF. Using reference TRBV11-2 and TRBJ1-2 for the parts outside the CDR3, the full variable domain is EAGVAQSPRYKIIEKRQSVAFWCNPISGHATLYWYQQILGQGPKLLIQFQNNGVVDDSQLPKDRFSAERLKGVDSTLKIQPAKLEDSAVYLCASSLGAGSHYGYTFGSGTRLTVV.

The chain uses TRBV18 and TRBJ1-2; 10 bases align to TRBD1. V was clipped by 3 bases and J by 2 bases; unmatched bases: 12. The CDR3 has 18 residues. Germline CDR1 KGHSH, CDR2 LQKENI. This CDR3 is CASSPYSGTGEINYGYTF. CDR3 nucleotide sequence: TGTGCCAGCTCACCTTACTCCGGGACAGGGGAGATCAACTATGGCTACACCTTC.

The rearrangement links TRBV5-1 to TRBJ2-1; 7 nucleotides line up with TRBD1. V was pared by 4 bases and J by 0 bases, with 13 bases of the junction left unmatched. This CDR3 spans 18 amino acids. Germline assignment: CDR1 SGHRS and CDR2 YFSETQ. The CDR3 DNA is TGCGCCAGCAGCAGAGGGACAGTCAATATTTTCTCCTACAATGAGCAGTTCTTC. The encoded protein is CASSRGTVNIFSYNEQFF.

The CDR3 is CASSIMLAGSQETQYF. The CDR3, as DNA: TGTGCCAGTAGTATAATGCTAGCGGGGTCCCAAGAGACCCAGTACTTC. The V call is TRBV19, the J call TRBJ2-5; 9 bases align to TRBD2. The CDR3 is 16 amino acids. V shed 2 bases and J 1 base; nucleotides not matched to a gene: 5. Germline values: CDR1 LNHDA, CDR2 SQIVND (reference sequence).

V is TRBV30 and J is TRBJ1-1; D is possibly TRBD1 (5 bases). This CDR3 region has 12 residues. The germline V gene has CDR1 GTSNPN and CDR2 SVGIG (reference sequence). V lost 3 bases and J lost 5, with 10 bases in between. The CDR3 DNA is TGTGCCTGGAGCCGCAGGGAAACTGAAGCTTTCTTT. It translates to CAWSRRETEAFF.

The CDR3 bases are TGTGCCAGCAGCTCCGGTGGGGGGGTGAACACTGAAGCTTTCTTT. Translated, it gives CASSSGGGVNTEAFF. The chain combines TRBV5-6 with TRBJ1-1; possibly TRBD1 for D (5 bases). Germline V CDR1 and CDR2: SGHDT, YYEEEE. The CDR3 is 15 residues long. Trimming took off 3 bases at V and 0 bases at J, with 12 bases between the two ends.

The chain is built from TRBV6-6 and TRBJ2-7; 8 nucleotides match TRBD1. V gave up 5 bases and J gave up 1 base; unmatched junction bases: 4. CDR1 is MNHNY and CDR2 is SVGAGI in the germline V gene (reference sequence). There are 14 residues in the CDR3. As DNA, the CDR3 is TGTGCCAGCAGTCAGGACAGGGTGTCCTACGAGCAGTACTTC. This sequence encodes CASSQDRVSYEQYF.

The rearrangement uses TRBV5-4 and TRBJ2-2, with TRBD2 matching 7 bases. V shed 4 bases and J 6 bases; nucleotides not matched to a gene: 9. CDR1 SGHNT and CDR2 YYREEE come from the germline V gene (reference sequence). The CDR3 loop spans 15 amino acids. CDR3 sequence reads: CASSPGGRSAGELFF. The CDR3 bases are TGTGCCAGCAGCCCGGGAGGACGGTCCGCCGGGGAGCTGTTTTTT.

The J gene is TRBJ2-7, the V gene TRBV7-9; 8 nucleotides align to TRBD1. With 2 bases clipped from V and 2 bases from J, the junction kept 8 bases outside the gene matches. In germline, CDR1 is SEHNR, CDR2 FQNEAQ (reference sequence). The CDR3 extends over 16 amino acids. The CDR3 bases are TGTGCCAGCAGCTTACTTACCGGGACAGGTCCCTACGAGCAGTACTTC. Encoded protein: CASSLLTGTGPYEQYF.

This chain connects TRBV29-1 to TRBJ1-1; TRBD1 aligns across 11 bases. V trimming: 1 base; J trimming: 3 bases; junction bases outside the gene matches: 7. Germline loops: CDR1 SQVTM, CDR2 ANQGSEA. The CDR3 covers 16 residues. CDR3 amino acids: CSVEGTGGRAYTEAFF. The CDR3 DNA follows: TGCAGCGTTGAAGGGACAGGGGGCAGGGCGTACACTGAAGCTTTCTTT.

This clone was counted between two and nine times. V gene TRBV14 combines with J gene TRBJ1-1; no definite D call. This CDR3 has 12 residues. The germline V and J ends were trimmed by 1 base and 9 bases, with 9 bases remaining between them. The germline V gene encodes CDR1 SGHDN and CDR2 FVKESK. The CDR3 protein is CASSQVRSQAFF. The CDR3 DNA follows: TGTGCCAGCAGCCAAGTTAGATCCCAAGCTTTCTTT.

The genes are TRBV4-2 and TRBJ2-3; TRBD2 is a possible D gene (6 bases). The CDR3 sequence is 13 residues long. V lost 0 bases and J 9 bases, leaving 10 bases between the germline ends. Germline V gives CDR1 LGHNA, CDR2 YNFKEQ. This chain's CDR3 is CASSQEESGTQYF. CDR3 DNA sequence: TGTGCCAGCAGCCAAGAGGAAAGCGGGACGCAGTATTTT.

The CDR3 DNA follows: TGCGCCAGCAGCGTTCCAGGGGGAGAAAACTATGGCTACACCTTC. Translation gives CASSVPGGENYGYTF. V is TRBV5-1 and J is TRBJ1-2; 7 nucleotides align to TRBD1. Germline CDR1 SGHRS, CDR2 YFSETQ. The CDR3 length is 15 residues. The trim removed 4 bases at V and 2 bases at J, leaving 8 bases unmatched.